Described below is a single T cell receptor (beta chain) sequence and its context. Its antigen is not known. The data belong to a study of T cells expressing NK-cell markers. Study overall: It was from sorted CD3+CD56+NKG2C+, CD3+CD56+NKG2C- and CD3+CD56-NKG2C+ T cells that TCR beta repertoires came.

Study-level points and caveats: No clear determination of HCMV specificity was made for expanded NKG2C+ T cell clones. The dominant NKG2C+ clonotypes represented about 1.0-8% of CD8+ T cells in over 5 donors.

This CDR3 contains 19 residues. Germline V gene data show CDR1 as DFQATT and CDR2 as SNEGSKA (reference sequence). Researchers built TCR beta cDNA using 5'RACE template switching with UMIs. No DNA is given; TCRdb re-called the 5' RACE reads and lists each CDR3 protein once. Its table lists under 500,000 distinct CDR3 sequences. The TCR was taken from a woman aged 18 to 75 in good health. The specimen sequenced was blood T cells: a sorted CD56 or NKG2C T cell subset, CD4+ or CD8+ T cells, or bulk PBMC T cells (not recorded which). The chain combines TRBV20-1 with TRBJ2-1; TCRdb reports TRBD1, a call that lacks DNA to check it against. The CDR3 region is CSANTDRGVLAGQYNEQFF.